Sequencing of this T cell receptor beta chain was carried out in a study of blood T cell repertoires in COVID-19. Libraries were prepared by immunoSEQ multiplex PCR; TCRdb keeps only in-frame clonotypes and omits some of them. The sample holds some 180,000 clones, 88% seen once. The germline CDR1 and CDR2 sequences are PRHDT and FYEKMQ (reference sequence). This CDR3 comprises 14 residues. V gave up 5 bases and J gave up 1 base; unmatched junction bases: 4. The specimen sequenced was peripheral blood. This chain joins TRBV13 and TRBJ1-1; 7 nucleotides align to TRBD1. The sequence came from a man aged 40-55 years with active or convalescent COVID-19. CDR3 nucleotide sequence: TGTGCCAGCAGCCACAGGGGTGGGAACACTGAAGCTTTCTTT. Translated, it gives CASSHRGGNTEAFF. The full variable domain, rest sourced from reference TRBV13 and TRBJ1-1, is AAGVIQSPRHLIKEKRETATLKCYPIPRHDTVYWYQQGPGQDPQFLISFYEKMQSDKGSIPDRFSAQQFSDYHSELNMSSLELGDSALYFCASSHRGGNTEAFFGQGTRLTVV.